The text below deals with one T cell receptor (beta chain). V was clipped by 1 base and J by 4 bases; unmatched bases: 4. The CDR3 totals 15 residues. Germline values: CDR1 SGHRS, CDR2 YFSETQ. The sample comes from a study of technical replicates of blood from several donors. The assay was immunoSEQ multiplex PCR, and TCRdb's table has in-frame clones only and misses some. Found here are tens of thousands of clones, around 93% of them singletons; the top ten hold 4.3%. The sequenced material came from PBMCs. The J gene is TRBJ1-3, the V gene TRBV5-1, with 8 bases aligning to TRBD1. This receptor was taken from a human donor in good health. Some clones in this sample may be carry-over from other donors' samples. CDR3 nucleotides: TGCGCCAGCAGCTTGTCAGGGGGCTTCGGAAACACCATATATTTT. This gives the protein CASSLSGGFGNTIYF.